This paragraph reports one TCR beta chain. Its antigen is not known. This record belongs to a study of OX40 agonist ivuxolimab in advanced cancers. Using immunoSEQ multiplex PCR, the repertoire was profiled, and TCRdb retains in-frame clones only, with some absent. The table records over 75,000 clones, 75% to 95% of them present only once. V dropped 3 bases and J dropped 6 bases, with 9 bases sitting between them. Germline values: CDR1 SGHTA, CDR2 FQGNSA. CDR3 length: 13 amino acids. Points from the study as a whole: Expanded clones tended on average to be more numerous among CD8+ T cells than CD4+. No antigen was identified for the clonally expanded peripheral T cells.

The V and J genes are TRBV7-2 and TRBJ2-1, with D unclear. The sequence was obtained from an adult with an advanced solid tumor such as melanoma, head and neck, liver or kidney cancer. Sequences were derived from CD4+ or CD8+ T cells sorted from blood, sampled in a trial of the OX40 agonist ivuxolimab. CDR3 DNA sequence: TGTGCCAGCAGCTTGTCGTGGGGCAATGAGCAGTTCTTC. Its protein product is CASSLSWGNEQFF.